These T cell receptor beta chains were read from a single sample in a study of blood T cell repertoires in COVID-19. The data were produced by immunoSEQ multiplex PCR, yet TCRdb's version contains in-frame clones alone and is incomplete. The sample contains fewer than 200,000 clones, 75% to 90% of which appear only once. The specimen sequenced was peripheral blood. These receptor sequences come from a woman aged 60-75 years with acute or convalescent COVID-19. The CDR3 runs from the conserved cysteine through the conserved F or W. D genes are given only for firm matches.

>TRBD1|TRBJ1-2|TRBV11-2
CASSLDTGQGYYGYTF
>NA|TRBJ2-7|TRBV5-1
CASSMGDSAQVPYEQYF
>NA|TRBJ2-3|TRBV6-4
CASSLTASSSTDTQYF
>NA|TRBJ1-2|TRBV2
CASSAAGMSGYTF
>TRBD1|TRBJ1-1|TRBV7-2
CASSLRQGIEAFF
>TRBD1|TRBJ1-6|TRBV14
CASSPGQGYNSPLHF
>NA|TRBJ2-1|TRBV9
CASSVDEGGFDEQFF
>TRBD1|TRBJ1-6|TRBV5-1
CASSEGQLNSPLHF
>NA|TRBJ2-7|TRBV3-1/TRBV3-2
CASSQWTVHEQYF
>NA|TRBJ1-6|TRBV4-2
CASSQLPSTPLHF
>NA|TRBJ2-6|TRBV2
CASSDRLSGANVLTF
>NA|TRBJ1-2|TRBV3-1/TRBV3-2
CASSRIDYGYTF
>NA|TRBJ2-2|TRBV5-1
CASSTGHSTGELFF
>TRBD1|TRBJ2-2|TRBV2
CASSYRGAGELFF
>NA|TRBJ1-3|TRBV9
CASSKEDISMAGNTIYF
>NA|TRBJ2-7|TRBV7-9
CASSLAGGDEQYF
>TRBD1|TRBJ1-4|TRBV7-2
CASSATGDSEKLFF
>TRBD2|TRBJ2-6|TRBV3-1/TRBV3-2
CASSQGVFGGNSGANVLTF
>TRBD2|TRBJ2-1|TRBV9
CASSVDRWEGQNEQFF
>NA|TRBJ2-2|TRBV9
CASSVASTGELFF
>NA|TRBJ1-3|TRBV18
CASLSQVAGNTIYF
>TRBD1|TRBJ1-2|TRBV6-5
CASTGTGGFGYTF
>TRBD2|TRBJ2-1|TRBV7-8
CASSFSGIYNEQFF
>TRBD1|TRBJ2-7|TRBV3-1/TRBV3-2
CASSLGQGASEQYF
>NA|TRBJ1-3|TRBV6-5
CASSYQSVSGNTIYF
>NA|TRBJ2-1|TRBV2
CASSGRVALIGEQFF
>TRBD2|TRBJ2-1|TRBV11-2
CASSLEGLRGKQFF
>NA|TRBJ1-5|TRBV19
CASSVAGGAIQPQHF
>TRBD2|TRBJ2-3|TRBV19
CASSILSGRASTQDTQYF
>TRBD1|TRBJ1-4|TRBV5-1
CASSLSPGTGGRSNEKLFF
>NA|TRBJ2-1|TRBV11-2
CASSSPDSGLLYNEQFF
>NA|TRBJ1-1|TRBV3-1/TRBV3-2
CASSQVQGSTEAFF
>NA|TRBJ2-2|TRBV11-3
CASSSPPGELFF
>TRBD1|TRBJ1-4|TRBV24-1
CATSDPTGLVEKLFF
>TRBD1|TRBJ1-2|TRBV7-6
CASSLGQGVTF
>TRBD1|TRBJ1-1|TRBV6-5
CASSPLQQGSTEAFF
>NA|TRBJ2-5|TRBV11-2
CASSLVIDRKETQYF
>NA|TRBJ1-2|TRBV5-1
CASSLGGAEGYTF
>TRBD1|TRBJ2-1|TRBV30
CAWSGFGRTGTVNEQFF
>NA|TRBJ2-1|TRBV9
CASSVSWSSYNEQFF
>TRBD2|TRBJ2-1|TRBV20-1
CSASRLAGGGWGQFF
>NA|TRBJ2-2|TRBV19
CASSRTDRVGGTGELFF
>NA|TRBJ1-5|TRBV6-9
CASSYSKGGDQPQHF
>NA|TRBJ1-3|TRBV28
CASDQDSSGNTIYF
>TRBD1|TRBJ1-2|TRBV7-3
CASSQGTGGGYTF
>TRBD2|TRBJ2-3|TRBV2
CASSEGVAGGDTQYF